This T cell receptor (beta chain) was retrieved from a study of human T cells and chemical hapten exposure. Study in general: Patients additionally received therapeutic doses of diphenylcyclopropenone on the scalp once a week, and this continued throughout the approximately 23-week study. Minor volume differences among pooled libraries chiefly drove per-sample TCR yield variation.

Trimming removed 0 bases at V and 8 bases at J, with 13 bases between. The CDR3 loop spans 14 amino acids. Time point specified: pre-sensitization, week 0. Treatment in this sample: therapeutic diphenylcyclopropenone sensitization with weekly scalp DPC. Donors were 18 to 70-year-old alopecia patients suitable for DPC. Total RNA came from unfractionated whole blood. TCRdb ran MiXCR on the RACE reads and lists one entry per CDR3 protein. This table holds 80,000 to 95,000 distinct CDR3 sequences, roughly 8.8% found once. The source of this sequence is a woman between 35 and 50 years old with alopecia areata. Some clones in this sample may be carry-over from other donors' samples. The source material was whole blood, sampled in connection with sensitization to the hapten diphenylcyclopropenone (DPC). The gene calls are TRBV12-3 or TRBV12-4 and TRBJ1-2, with D unclear. This CDR3 is CASSLARPARGYTF. The CDR3 DNA reads as TGTGCCAGCAGTTTAGCCAGGCCGGCGAGGGGCTACACCTTC.